These 7 T cell receptor beta chains were sequenced from one sample in a study of spatial heterogeneity in lung cancer. Noted time point: sample taken at primary tumor resection. The study sequenced unsorted whole RNA from tumor, nontumor lung or frozen PBMC. In TCRdb, the 5' RACE reads were re-called with MiXCR into one record per CDR3 protein. The repertoire holds around 10,000 distinct CDR3 sequences, with about 4% as singletons. The material sequenced was normal lung tissue next to the tumor, taken at surgery. The source is a male donor with early-stage non-small cell lung cancer.

Details on this clonotype: At one end, the junction sequence differs from germline, possibly due to a read error. Because this beta chain is a stray read in a library intended to capture alpha chains, its abundance should not be given much weight. This rearrangement joins TRBV7-2 to TRBJ1-1, with D possibly matching TRBD1 (6 bases). The CDR3 consists of 17 residues. CDR1 is SGHTA and CDR2 is FQGNSA in the germline V gene. CDR3 residues: CASSLRGAGVVNAEAFF. In DNA form, the CDR3 reads TGTGCCAGCAGCTTAAGGGGCGCAGGGGTTGTGAACGCTGAAGCTTTCTTT.

This clonotype was observed many times. This beta chain is a stray read from a library made for alpha chains; its abundance is not meaningful. V and J are TRBV4-1 and TRBJ1-5; D is unresolved. This CDR3 spans 14 amino acids. The germline V and J ends were trimmed by 7 bases and 5 bases, with 15 bases remaining between them. Germline V gene sequence: CDR1 MGHRA, CDR2 YSYEKL. CDR3 DNA sequence: TGCGCCAGCACCCGGATAGTCGGCGATCAGCCCCAGCATTTT. It specifies CASTRIVGDQPQHF.

Many counts were recorded for this clonotype. Being off target in a library aimed at alpha chains, this beta chain has a size of little meaning. The chain carries TRBV5-1 and TRBJ2-3; D unclear. This CDR3 contains 14 residues. The V end lost 0 bases, the J end lost 2 bases, and 7 bases lay between the germline ends. Germline values: CDR1 SGHRS, CDR2 YFSETQ. CDR3 sequence reads: CASSLGSSTDTQYF. CDR3 sequence (DNA): TGCGCCAGCAGCTTGGGGAGCTCCACAGATACGCAGTATTTT.

This clonotype was seen ten or more times. Found in a library prepared for alpha chains, this beta chain is an off-target read, and its abundance has little meaning. The genes are TRBV10-2 and TRBJ2-5, with 10 bases identical to TRBD2. This CDR3 region has 16 residues. The J segment lost 10 bases and the V segment lost 6 bases, leaving 17 bases of the junction unmatched. Germline CDR1 reads WSHSY; CDR2 reads SAAADI. The CDR3 here is CASRGLGLADHGSQYF. CDR3 DNA: TGCGCCAGCAGGGGGTTAGGACTAGCGGATCATGGGAGCCAGTACTTC.

This clonotype showed up many times. This beta chain appears as a stray read in a library generated for alpha chains; its size is not informative. The chain joins TRBV6-1 to TRBJ1-5, with TRBD1 identical over 7 bases. The germline V gene encodes CDR1 MNHNS and CDR2 SASEGT. This CDR3 comprises 14 residues. V dropped 4 bases and J dropped 3; count of bases not matched to a gene: 3. CDR3 sequence (DNA): TGTGCCAGCAGTGGCGGACAGGCCAATCAGCCCCAGCATTTT. It yields the protein CASSGGQANQPQHF.

In its sample, this clonotype was seen many times. Little can be read into the size of this beta chain, an off-target read in a library designed for alpha chains. The chain combines TRBV9 with TRBJ2-1, with D possibly matching TRBD2 (7 bases). Germline CDR1 and CDR2: SGDLS and YYNGEE. Trimming cost V 3 bases and J 7 bases, with 14 bases left between them. The CDR3 covers 14 residues. CDR3 residues: CASSERGGGNEQFF. The CDR3 DNA reads as TGTGCCAGCAGCGAGAGGGGAGGGGGAAATGAGCAGTTCTTC.

This clonotype has just a few counts. Since the library was made to target alpha chains, this beta chain is a stray read and its abundance is not meaningful. The chain employs TRBV30 and TRBJ2-7; TRBD1 aligns across 11 bases. The V and J ends lost 3 bases and 6 bases, in that order; junction bases with no gene match: 10. Germline V CDR1 and CDR2: GTSNPN, SVGIG (reference sequence). There are 15 residues in the CDR3. The CDR3 reads CAWRVFGTGGREQYF. In nucleotides, the CDR3 is TGTGCCTGGAGGGTGTTTGGGACAGGGGGACGCGAGCAGTACTTC.